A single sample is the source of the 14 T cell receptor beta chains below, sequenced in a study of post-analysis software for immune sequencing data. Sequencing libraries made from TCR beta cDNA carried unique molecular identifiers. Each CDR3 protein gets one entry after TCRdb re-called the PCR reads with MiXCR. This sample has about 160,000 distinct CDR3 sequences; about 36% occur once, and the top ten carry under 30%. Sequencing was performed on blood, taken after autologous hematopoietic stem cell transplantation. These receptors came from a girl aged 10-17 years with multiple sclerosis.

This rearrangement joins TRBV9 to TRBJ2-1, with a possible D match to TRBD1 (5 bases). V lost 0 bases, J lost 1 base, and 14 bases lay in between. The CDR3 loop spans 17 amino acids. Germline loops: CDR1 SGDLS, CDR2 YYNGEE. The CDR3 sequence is CASSVEQVVASYNEQFF. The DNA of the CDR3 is TGTGCCAGCAGCGTAGAACAGGTGGTTGCGTCCTACAATGAGCAGTTCTTC.

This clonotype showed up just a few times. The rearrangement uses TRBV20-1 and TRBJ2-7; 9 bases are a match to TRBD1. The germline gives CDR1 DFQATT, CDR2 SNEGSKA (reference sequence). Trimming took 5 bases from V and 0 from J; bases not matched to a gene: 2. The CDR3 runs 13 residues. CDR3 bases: TGCAGTGCTCACAGGGGGCCCTCCTACGAGCAGTACTTC. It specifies CSAHRGPSYEQYF.

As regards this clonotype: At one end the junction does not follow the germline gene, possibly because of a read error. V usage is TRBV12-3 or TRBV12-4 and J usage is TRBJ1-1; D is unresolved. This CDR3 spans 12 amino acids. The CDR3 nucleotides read TGTGCCGGCAGTTATTTCAACACTGAAGCTTTCTTT. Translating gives CAGSYFNTEAFF.

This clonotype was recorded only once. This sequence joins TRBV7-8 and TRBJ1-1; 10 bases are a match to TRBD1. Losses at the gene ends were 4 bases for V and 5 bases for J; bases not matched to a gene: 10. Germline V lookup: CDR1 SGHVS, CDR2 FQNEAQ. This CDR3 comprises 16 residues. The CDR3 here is CASSSLPGQGRTEAFF. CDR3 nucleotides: TGTGCCAGCAGCTCGTTACCGGGACAGGGGAGAACTGAAGCTTTCTTT.

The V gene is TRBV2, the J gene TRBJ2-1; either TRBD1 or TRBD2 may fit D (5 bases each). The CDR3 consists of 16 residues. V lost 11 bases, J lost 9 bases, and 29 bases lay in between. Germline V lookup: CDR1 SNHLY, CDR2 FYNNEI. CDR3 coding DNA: TGTGCCGACCTCCGGGAATGGGGGTCCCCTGCCAGTGAGCAGTTCTTC. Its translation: CADLREWGSPASEQFF.

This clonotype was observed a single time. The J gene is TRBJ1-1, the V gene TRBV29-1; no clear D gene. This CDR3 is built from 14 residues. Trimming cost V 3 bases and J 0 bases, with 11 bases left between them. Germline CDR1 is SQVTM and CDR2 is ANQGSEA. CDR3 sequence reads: CSVETQELNTEAFF. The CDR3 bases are TGCAGCGTTGAGACCCAAGAGCTGAACACTGAAGCTTTCTTT. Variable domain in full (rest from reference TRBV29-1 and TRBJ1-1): SAVISQKPSRDICQRGTSLTIQCQVDSQVTMMFWYRQQPGQSLTLIATANQGSEATYESGFVIDKFPISRPNLTFSTLTVSNMSPEDSSIYLCSVETQELNTEAFFGQGTRLTVV.

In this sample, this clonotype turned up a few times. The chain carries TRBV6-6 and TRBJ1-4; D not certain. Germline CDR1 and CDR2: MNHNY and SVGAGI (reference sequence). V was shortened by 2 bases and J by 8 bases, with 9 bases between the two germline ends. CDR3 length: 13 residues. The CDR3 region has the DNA TGTGCCAGCAGTTACGCGCTAGGGGAAAAACTGTTTTTT. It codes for CASSYALGEKLFF.

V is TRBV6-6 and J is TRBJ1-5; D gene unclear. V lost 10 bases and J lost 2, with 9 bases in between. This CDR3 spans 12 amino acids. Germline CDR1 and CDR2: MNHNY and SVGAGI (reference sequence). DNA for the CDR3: TGTGCCACCAATAATGGCAATCAGCCCCAGCATTTT. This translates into CATNNGNQPQHF.

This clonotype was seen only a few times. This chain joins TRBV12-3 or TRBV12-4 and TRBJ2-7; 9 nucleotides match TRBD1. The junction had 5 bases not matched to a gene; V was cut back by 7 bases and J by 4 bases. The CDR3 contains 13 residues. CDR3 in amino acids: CASTRTGEYEQYF. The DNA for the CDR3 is TGTGCCAGCACCCGGACAGGGGAATACGAGCAGTACTTC.

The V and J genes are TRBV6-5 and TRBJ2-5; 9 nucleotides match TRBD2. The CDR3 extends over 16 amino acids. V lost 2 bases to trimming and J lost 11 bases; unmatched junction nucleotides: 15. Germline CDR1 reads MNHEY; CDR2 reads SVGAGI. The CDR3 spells CASSYNPGLAYDEQYF. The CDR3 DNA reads TGTGCCAGCAGTTACAACCCGGGACTAGCCTACGATGAGCAGTACTTC.

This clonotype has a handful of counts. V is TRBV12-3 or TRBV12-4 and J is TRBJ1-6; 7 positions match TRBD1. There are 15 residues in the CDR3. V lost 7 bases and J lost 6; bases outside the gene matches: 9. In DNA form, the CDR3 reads TGTGCCAGCAACGATTTGGGACAGCTTAATTCACCCCTCCACTTT. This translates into CASNDLGQLNSPLHF.

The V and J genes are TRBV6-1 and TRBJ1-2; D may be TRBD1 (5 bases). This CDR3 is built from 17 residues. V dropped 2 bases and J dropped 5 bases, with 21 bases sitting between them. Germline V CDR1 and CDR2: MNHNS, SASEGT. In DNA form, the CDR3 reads TGTGCCAGCAGTGAACCCCACACGGGGCTGGATTGGTATGGCTACACCTTC. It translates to CASSEPHTGLDWYGYTF.

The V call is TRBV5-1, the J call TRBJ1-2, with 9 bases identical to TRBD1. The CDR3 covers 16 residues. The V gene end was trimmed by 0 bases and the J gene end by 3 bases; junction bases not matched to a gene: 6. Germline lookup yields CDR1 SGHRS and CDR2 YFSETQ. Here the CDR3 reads CASSLETGGTDYGYTF. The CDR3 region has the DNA TGCGCCAGCAGCTTGGAGACAGGGGGGACGGACTATGGCTACACCTTC.

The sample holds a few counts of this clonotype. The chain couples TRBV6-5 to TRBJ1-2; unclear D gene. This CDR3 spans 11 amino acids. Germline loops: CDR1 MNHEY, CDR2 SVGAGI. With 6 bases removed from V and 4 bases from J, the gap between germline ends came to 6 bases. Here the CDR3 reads CASRDLYGYTF. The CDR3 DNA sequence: TGTGCCAGCAGGGACCTCTATGGCTACACCTTC.